This TCR beta chain was found in a study of blood T cell repertoires in COVID-19. Assay used: immunoSEQ multiplex PCR; TCRdb lists only in-frame clones, some missing. The sample shows a few hundred thousand clones, approximately 87% of them seen only once. The clonotype comes from a woman aged 45-65 years who had recovered from COVID-19. The sequenced material came from peripheral blood.

CDR3: CASADRSWWGEKLFF. The DNA for the CDR3 is TGTGCCAGTGCAGACAGGAGTTGGTGGGGTGAAAAACTGTTTTTT. The chain employs TRBV19 and TRBJ1-4; D is possibly TRBD1 (6 bases). V dropped 8 bases and J dropped 7 bases, with 20 bases sitting between them. There are 15 residues in the CDR3. The germline CDR1 and CDR2 sequences are LNHDA and SQIVND (reference sequence).